Below, 6 T cell receptor beta chains from the same sample are listed, as sequenced in a study of response to subunit inactivated influenza vaccine. Each CDR3 protein is one row after TCRdb ran MiXCR on the RT-PCR reads. The data show 150,000 to 200,000 distinct CDR3 sequences, 9.5% to 15% seen once. These data are also associated with another study on T cells expressing NK-cell markers. Turning to that study: Beta-chain TCR cDNA was generated via 5'RACE template switching with UMIs.

Here the sequenced sample was CD8+ T cells sorted from PBMCs, taken 11 to 12 days after vaccination. The source is a man aged 50 to 60 who received an inactivated influenza vaccine.

DNA of the CDR3: TGTGCCAGCTCAACTGAGAAACAGGGGACCCCCTACGAGCAGTACTTC. Translated: CASSTEKQGTPYEQYF. The chain couples TRBV18 to TRBJ2-7; TRBD1 agrees at 7 bases. Germline CDR1 reads KGHSH; CDR2 reads LQKENI. Trimming took 5 bases from V and 2 from J; bases not matched to a gene: 12. CDR3 size: 16 residues. Variable domain in full (rest from reference TRBV18 and TRBJ2-7): NAGVMQNPRHLVRRRGQEARLRCSPMKGHSHVYWYRQLPEEGLKFMVYLQKENIIDESGMPKERFSAEFPKEGPSILRIQQVVRGDSAAYFCASSTEKQGTPYEQYFGPGTRLTVT.

This chain links TRBV12-3 or TRBV12-4 with TRBJ2-1; either TRBD1 or TRBD2 may fit D (5 bases each). Trimming cost V 7 bases and J 5 bases, with 15 bases left between them. The CDR3 has 14 residues. CDR3 sequence: CASTSGTDDNEQFF. The CDR3 region has the DNA TGTGCCAGCACCTCCGGGACGGACGACAATGAGCAGTTCTTC.

Many counts were recorded for this clonotype. CDR3 loop: CASSLVVTGSYEQYF. The CDR3 coding sequence is TGTGCCAGCAGCTTAGTTGTGACAGGATCCTACGAGCAGTACTTC. The J gene is TRBJ2-7, the V gene TRBV7-9; TRBD1 is a possible D gene (6 bases). V lost 1 base and J 1 base, leaving 11 bases between the germline ends. This CDR3 contains 15 residues. From germline, CDR1 is SEHNR and CDR2 FQNEAQ (reference sequence).

In this sample, this clonotype turned up many times. The chain joins TRBV14 to TRBJ1-2; no firm D call. CDR3 length: 13 amino acids. V was cut by 1 base and J by 4 bases, with 7 bases left in between. Germline CDR1 and CDR2: SGHDN and FVKESK. The CDR3 DNA follows: TGTGCCAGCAGCCAAGGGGGAATCTATGGCTACACCTTC. Its protein product is CASSQGGIYGYTF.

This clonotype appeared a few times. This chain joins TRBV11-3 and TRBJ2-7; perhaps TRBD2 as D (6 bases). The CDR3 length is 18 residues. The germline V gene has CDR1 SGHNT and CDR2 YENEEA. V lost 1 base and J lost 4, with 23 bases in between. The CDR3 coding sequence is TGTGCCAGCAGCTTAGTACAACTCCGGGGGTCCGGGATATACGAGCAGTACTTC. Translation gives CASSLVQLRGSGIYEQYF.

The chain couples TRBV19 to TRBJ2-1, with 14 bases fitting TRBD2. CDR1 is LNHDA, CDR2 SQIVND, per germline (reference sequence). The CDR3 consists of 15 residues. V lost 3 bases, J lost 13 bases, and 8 bases stayed unmatched. The CDR3 DNA is TGTGCCAGTAGTATTTTGACTAGCGGGAGGGCCCAACAGTTCTTC. It translates to CASSILTSGRAQQFF. Complete variable domain (other parts from reference TRBV19 and TRBJ2-1): DGGITQSPKYLFRKEGQNVTLSCEQNLNHDAMYWYRQDPGQGLRLIYYSQIVNDFQKGDIAEGYSVSREKKESFPLTVTSAQKNPTAFYLCASSILTSGRAQQFFGPGTRLTVL.